This entry features one TCR beta chain sequence. This sample was included in a study of blood T cell repertoires in COVID-19. Study-level background: Sources were T cells, B-cell-depleted T cells, or PBMCs; the material itself was cDNA or gDNA.

The CDR3 is 16 amino acids. Germline trimming cut 4 bases from V and 5 bases from J; bases unmatched to any gene: 9. In germline, CDR1 is SGHVS, CDR2 FNYEAQ. The data were produced by immunoSEQ multiplex PCR, yet TCRdb's version contains in-frame clones alone and is incomplete. The table records hundreds of thousands of clones, around 87% of them present only once. This TCR was recovered from a woman in her 50s who had recovered from COVID-19. The chain employs TRBV7-6 and TRBJ2-5, with 11 bases aligning to TRBD2. The sequenced sample was peripheral blood. In DNA form, the CDR3 reads TGTGCCAGCAGCTCCCGACTGGGGACTAGCGGTGAGACCCAGTACTTC. Protein product: CASSSRLGTSGETQYF.